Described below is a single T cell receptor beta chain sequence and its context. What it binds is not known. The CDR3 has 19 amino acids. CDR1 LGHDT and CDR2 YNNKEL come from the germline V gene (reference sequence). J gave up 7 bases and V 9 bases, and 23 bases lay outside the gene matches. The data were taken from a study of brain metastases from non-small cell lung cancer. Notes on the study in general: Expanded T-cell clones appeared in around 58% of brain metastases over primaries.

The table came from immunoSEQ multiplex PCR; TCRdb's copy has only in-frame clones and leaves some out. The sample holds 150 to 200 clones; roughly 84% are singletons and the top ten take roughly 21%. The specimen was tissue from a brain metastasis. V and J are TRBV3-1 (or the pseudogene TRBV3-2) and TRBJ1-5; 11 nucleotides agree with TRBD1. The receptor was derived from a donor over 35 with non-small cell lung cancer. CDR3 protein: CARPYGQGALPSEGQPQHF. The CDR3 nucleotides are TGTGCCAGACCCTATGGACAGGGGGCACTACCAAGTGAGGGGCAGCCCCAGCATTTT.